This is a list of T cell receptor beta chains from one sample in a study of CD8+ T cells in alopecia areata. Libraries were prepared by immunoSEQ multiplex PCR; TCRdb keeps only in-frame clonotypes and omits some of them. The sample consists of 110,000 to 150,000 clones, about 56% of them appearing once. The specimen was CD8+ T cells sorted from blood, collected at week 4, from a patient treated with tofacitinib. These receptors were obtained from a human donor with alopecia areata. Both conserved end residues are part of each CDR3. The D gene is left open where the match is weak. Clone size, where shown, is once, few, many, or a class for clones that have expanded.

abundance: .
v_gene: TRBV2
j_gene: TRBJ1-5
d_gene: .
len: 14
CDR3nt: TGTGCCAGCAGCGATGAGGTGGCAGACCAGCCCCAGCATTTT
CDR3aa: CASSDEVADQPQHF

abundance: .
v_gene: TRBV6-5
j_gene: TRBJ1-5
d_gene: .
len: 14
CDR3nt: TGTGCCAGCAGCTATAACGCGGGGAGCCAGCCCCAGCATTTT
CDR3aa: CASSYNAGSQPQHF

abundance: few
v_gene: TRBV4-1
j_gene: TRBJ1-2
d_gene: .
len: 14
CDR3nt: TGCGCCAGCAGCCAGAAGACAGGCTGGGATGGCTACACCTTC
CDR3aa: CASSQKTGWDGYTF

abundance: few
v_gene: TRBV29-1
j_gene: TRBJ2-3
d_gene: TRBD2
len: 19
CDR3nt: TGCAGCGTTCAAAGGCTTTATAGAGCTAGCGGGGGATCCACAGATACGCAGTATTTT
CDR3aa: CSVQRLYRASGGSTDTQYF

abundance: few
v_gene: TRBV10-3
j_gene: TRBJ1-5
d_gene: .
len: 15
CDR3nt: TGTGCCATCAGTGTCTACAGGGATCGCAATCAGCCCCAGCATTTT
CDR3aa: CAISVYRDRNQPQHF

abundance: many
v_gene: TRBV27
j_gene: TRBJ1-1
d_gene: .
len: 14
CDR3nt: TGTGCCAGTTTGACGGGGAGAGGTACCTCTCGGGCTTTCTTT
CDR3aa: CASLTGRGTSRAFF

abundance: .
v_gene: TRBV5-1
j_gene: TRBJ2-5
d_gene: .
len: 13
CDR3nt: TGCGCCAGCAGCTTAAGCCCTGGGGAGACCCAGTACTTC
CDR3aa: CASSLSPGETQYF

abundance: .
v_gene: TRBV6-1
j_gene: TRBJ2-3
d_gene: TRBD2
len: 15
CDR3nt: TGTGCCAGCACTACACTAGCGGGGGGGCCAGATACGCAGTATTTT
CDR3aa: CASTTLAGGPDTQYF

abundance: .
v_gene: TRBV4-1
j_gene: TRBJ2-5
d_gene: .
len: 13
CDR3nt: TGCGCCAGCAGCCAAGGCATCCGAGAGACCCAGTACTTC
CDR3aa: CASSQGIRETQYF

abundance: .
v_gene: TRBV11-2
j_gene: TRBJ1-4
d_gene: TRBD1
len: 15
CDR3nt: TGTGCCAGCAGCTGGGGGACAGGGAGAAATGAAAAACTGTTTTTT
CDR3aa: CASSWGTGRNEKLFF

abundance: .
v_gene: TRBV7-9
j_gene: TRBJ2-1
d_gene: .
len: 15
CDR3nt: TGTGCCAGCAGTCTGACAGGAGGAACCTACAATGAGCAGTTCTTC
CDR3aa: CASSLTGGTYNEQFF